This TCR beta chain was captured in a study of blood T cell repertoires in COVID-19. The CDR3 has 17 amino acids. V shed 2 bases and J 2 bases; nucleotides not matched to a gene: 8. The germline V gene has CDR1 MGHDK and CDR2 SYGVNS. Under the authors' procedure: Amplification from reference gene primers served as the basis for estimated nucleated cell counts. Repertoires were generated with immunoSEQ multiplex PCR, while TCRdb's copy carries only in-frame clones and drops some. The DNA was the basis for D and trimming; V, J and clone size are from that table. The table shows 110,000 to 150,000 clones, with about 86% occurring only once.

This sequence was found in a human donor in a cohort sampled during active COVID-19. Sequencing used peripheral blood. The chain employs TRBV25-1 and TRBJ2-3; 9 nucleotides match TRBD2. DNA of the CDR3: TGTGCCAGCAGTGAACCCGGCGGGAGGGCAATCACAGATACGCAGTATTTT. Residues: CASSEPGGRAITDTQYF.